The clone carrying this T cell receptor (beta chain) was recorded a few times. Germline assignment: CDR1 DFQATT and CDR2 SNEGSKA (reference sequence). This CDR3 is 10 amino acids long. Trimming removed 6 bases at V and 6 bases at J, with 8 bases between. How the authors handled the data: Researchers report that nucleated cell counts were estimated from reference gene primer amplification. Assay used: immunoSEQ multiplex PCR; TCRdb lists only in-frame clones, some missing. V and J calls and clone size are copied from that table; D and trimming were computed from the DNA. Altogether 88,000 or so clones are present, 85% to 90% being singletons, with the ten largest covering under 4.5%. These data are taken from a study of blood T cell repertoires in COVID-19. The overall study: Whether acute or convalescent, the COVID-19 samples came from the United States, Italy and Spain. PBMCs, B-cell-depleted T cells, or T cells provided the cDNA or gDNA that made up the material.

Sequenced input: peripheral blood. This rearrangement joins TRBV20-1 to TRBJ1-1; no reliable D call. This clonotype originated in a man between 60 and 75 years old with acute or convalescent COVID-19. CDR3 amino acids: CSAGIPEAFF. CDR3 nucleotide sequence: TGCAGTGCCGGGATCCCTGAAGCTTTCTTT.